Presented here are 11 T cell receptor beta chains from one specimen sequenced in a study of T cell responses to AZD1222 COVID-19 vaccine. Sequencing used immunoSEQ multiplex PCR; TCRdb keeps in-frame clones, though not all of them. The repertoire includes about 160,000 clones, 90% of them detected once, and approximately 1.4% sits in the top ten. Sequenced material: peripheral blood, taken on day 0 of AZD1222 vaccination. These receptors were taken from an adult in good health.

J is TRBJ1-5 and V is TRBV19, with a possible D match to TRBD1 (5 bases). Germline values: CDR1 LNHDA, CDR2 SQIVND (reference sequence). This CDR3 has 12 residues. Trimming left V 7 bases short and J 6 bases short, with 10 bases between. In DNA, the CDR3 is TGTGCCAGTACTCGTGGGGCTCAGCCCCAGCATTTT. Its translation: CASTRGAQPQHF.

This clone was seen a few times. This sequence joins TRBV28 and TRBJ1-2; TRBD1 matches 7 bases. Per germline, CDR1 MDHEN and CDR2 SYDVKM. The V segment lost 10 bases and the J segment 9 bases; nucleotides outside the gene matches: 11. This CDR3 has 12 residues. This CDR3 is CAIREGARSYTF. The DNA of the CDR3 is TGTGCCATCCGCGAGGGGGCGCGGAGCTACACCTTC.

The rearrangement uses TRBV5-1 and TRBJ1-4; D uncertain. The CDR3 covers 16 residues. Germline CDR1 SGHRS, CDR2 YFSETQ. V lost 3 bases and J 3 bases, leaving 15 bases between the germline ends. This CDR3 reads CASSSSDGPANEKLFF. For the CDR3, the DNA is TGCGCCAGCAGCTCCTCGGACGGACCAGCTAATGAAAAACTGTTTTTT.

V gene TRBV11-2 combines with J gene TRBJ2-2; D ambiguous. The germline V gene has CDR1 SGHAT and CDR2 FQNNGV. The CDR3 is made up of 13 amino acids. V was pared by 3 bases and J by 2 bases, with 4 bases between. The CDR3 loop reads CASSFTNTGELFF. CDR3 in DNA: TGTGCCAGCAGCTTTACAAACACCGGGGAGCTGTTTTTT.

The chain links TRBV7-8 to TRBJ1-1, with D perhaps TRBD1 (6 bases). The germline gives CDR1 SGHVS, CDR2 FQNEAQ. The CDR3 is made up of 14 amino acids. Deletions cut 6 bases from V and 9 bases from J, with 20 bases between. The CDR3 sequence: CASSLPHTGSKAFF. DNA for the CDR3: TGTGCCAGCAGTCTACCGCACACAGGGTCGAAAGCTTTCTTT. The complete variable domain, with remaining parts taken from reference TRBV7-8 and TRBJ1-1, reads GAGVSQSPRYKVAKRGQDVALRCDPISGHVSLFWYQQALGQGPEFLTYFQNEAQLDKSGLPSDRFFAERPEGSVSTLKIQRTQQEDSAVYLCASSLPHTGSKAFFGQGTRLTVV.

The gene calls are TRBV6-6 and TRBJ1-6; 7 bases fit TRBD1. The CDR3 has 13 amino acids. V lost 6 bases and J lost 7; bases outside the gene matches: 3. CDR1 and CDR2 from the germline V gene are MNHNY and SVGAGI (reference sequence). The CDR3 DNA reads TGTGCCAGCAGGGGGACAGAGAATTCACCCCTCCACTTT. It codes for CASRGTENSPLHF.

The rearrangement joins TRBV24-1 to TRBJ1-1, with no clear D. This CDR3 contains 13 residues. CDR1 and CDR2 from the germline V gene are KGHDR and SFDVKD. Between the trimmed V and J ends, which lost 3 bases and 4 bases, there was a span of 8 bases. The CDR3 coding sequence is TGTGCCACCAGTGATCCGCGGGGCACTGAAGCTTTCTTT. Amino acids: CATSDPRGTEAFF.

This clone was observed a single time. The rearrangement uses TRBV6-2 or TRBV6-3 and TRBJ2-1, with D possibly TRBD1 on 6 matching bases. The CDR3 totals 16 residues. Germline V gives CDR1 MNHEY, CDR2 SVGEGT. V lost 6 bases, J lost 1 base, and 16 bases lay in between. The CDR3 loop reads CASSFRTVQSYNEQFF. The CDR3, as DNA: TGTGCCAGCAGCTTTAGGACAGTTCAATCCTACAATGAGCAGTTCTTC.

This clone has a single count. V gene TRBV3-1 (or the pseudogene TRBV3-2) combines with J gene TRBJ2-1; the match to TRBD2 covers 10 bases. The germline CDR1 and CDR2 sequences are LGHDT and YNNKEL (reference sequence). This CDR3 region has 16 residues. Trimming took 4 bases from V and 8 from J; bases not matched to a gene: 11. DNA for the CDR3: TGTGCCAGCAGCCTTGAGCGGGGGGGCCTGGGCGATGAGCAGTTCTTC. Its translation: CASSLERGGLGDEQFF.

The chain joins TRBV2 to TRBJ1-3, with TRBD1 as a possible D gene (5 bases). The CDR3 is made up of 18 amino acids. The V end lost 1 base, the J end lost 0 bases, and 16 bases lay between the germline ends. Per germline, CDR1 SNHLY and CDR2 FYNNEI. As DNA, the CDR3 is TGTGCCAGCAGTGAAGGGGAACCCGACAGCCACTCTGGAAACACCATATATTTT. It encodes CASSEGEPDSHSGNTIYF.

Only a few counts were recorded for this clone. This chain connects TRBV6-4 to TRBJ1-3; 11 bases are shared with TRBD1. Per germline, CDR1 MRHNA and CDR2 SNTAGT. Unmatched junction bases numbered 11, after V lost 5 bases and J lost 8 bases. This CDR3 has 16 amino acids. As DNA, the CDR3 is TGTGCCAGCAGTATTGGGACAGGGGGTATGAGTGACACCATATATTTT. Its translation is CASSIGTGGMSDTIYF.